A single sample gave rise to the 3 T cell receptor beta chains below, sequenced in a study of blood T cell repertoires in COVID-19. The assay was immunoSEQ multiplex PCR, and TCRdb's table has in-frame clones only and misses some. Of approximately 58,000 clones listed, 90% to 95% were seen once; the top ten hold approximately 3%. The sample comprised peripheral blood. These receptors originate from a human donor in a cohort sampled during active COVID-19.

CDR3 in DNA: TGTGCCTGGACTCCGGGGGGCTCACCCCTCCACTTT. It encodes CAWTPGGSPLHF. The gene calls are TRBV30 and TRBJ1-6; D perhaps matches TRBD1 (6 bases). Looked up from germline, CDR1 is GTSNPN and CDR2 is SVGIG (reference sequence). This CDR3 region has 12 residues. V dropped 4 bases and J dropped 10 bases, with 11 bases sitting between them.

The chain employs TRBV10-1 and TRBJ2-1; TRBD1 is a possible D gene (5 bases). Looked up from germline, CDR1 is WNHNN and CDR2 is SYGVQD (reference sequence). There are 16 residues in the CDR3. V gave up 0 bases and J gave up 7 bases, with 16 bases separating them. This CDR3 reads CASSESQGDSKNEQFF. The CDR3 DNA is TGCGCCAGCAGTGAGTCGCAAGGGGATTCAAAGAATGAGCAGTTCTTC.

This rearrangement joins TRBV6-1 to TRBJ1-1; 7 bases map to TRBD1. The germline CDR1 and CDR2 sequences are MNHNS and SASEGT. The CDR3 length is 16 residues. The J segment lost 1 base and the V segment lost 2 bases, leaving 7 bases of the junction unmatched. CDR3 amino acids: CASSEKGGRGNTEAFF. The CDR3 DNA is TGTGCCAGCAGTGAAAAAGGGGGCAGGGGGAACACTGAAGCTTTCTTT.